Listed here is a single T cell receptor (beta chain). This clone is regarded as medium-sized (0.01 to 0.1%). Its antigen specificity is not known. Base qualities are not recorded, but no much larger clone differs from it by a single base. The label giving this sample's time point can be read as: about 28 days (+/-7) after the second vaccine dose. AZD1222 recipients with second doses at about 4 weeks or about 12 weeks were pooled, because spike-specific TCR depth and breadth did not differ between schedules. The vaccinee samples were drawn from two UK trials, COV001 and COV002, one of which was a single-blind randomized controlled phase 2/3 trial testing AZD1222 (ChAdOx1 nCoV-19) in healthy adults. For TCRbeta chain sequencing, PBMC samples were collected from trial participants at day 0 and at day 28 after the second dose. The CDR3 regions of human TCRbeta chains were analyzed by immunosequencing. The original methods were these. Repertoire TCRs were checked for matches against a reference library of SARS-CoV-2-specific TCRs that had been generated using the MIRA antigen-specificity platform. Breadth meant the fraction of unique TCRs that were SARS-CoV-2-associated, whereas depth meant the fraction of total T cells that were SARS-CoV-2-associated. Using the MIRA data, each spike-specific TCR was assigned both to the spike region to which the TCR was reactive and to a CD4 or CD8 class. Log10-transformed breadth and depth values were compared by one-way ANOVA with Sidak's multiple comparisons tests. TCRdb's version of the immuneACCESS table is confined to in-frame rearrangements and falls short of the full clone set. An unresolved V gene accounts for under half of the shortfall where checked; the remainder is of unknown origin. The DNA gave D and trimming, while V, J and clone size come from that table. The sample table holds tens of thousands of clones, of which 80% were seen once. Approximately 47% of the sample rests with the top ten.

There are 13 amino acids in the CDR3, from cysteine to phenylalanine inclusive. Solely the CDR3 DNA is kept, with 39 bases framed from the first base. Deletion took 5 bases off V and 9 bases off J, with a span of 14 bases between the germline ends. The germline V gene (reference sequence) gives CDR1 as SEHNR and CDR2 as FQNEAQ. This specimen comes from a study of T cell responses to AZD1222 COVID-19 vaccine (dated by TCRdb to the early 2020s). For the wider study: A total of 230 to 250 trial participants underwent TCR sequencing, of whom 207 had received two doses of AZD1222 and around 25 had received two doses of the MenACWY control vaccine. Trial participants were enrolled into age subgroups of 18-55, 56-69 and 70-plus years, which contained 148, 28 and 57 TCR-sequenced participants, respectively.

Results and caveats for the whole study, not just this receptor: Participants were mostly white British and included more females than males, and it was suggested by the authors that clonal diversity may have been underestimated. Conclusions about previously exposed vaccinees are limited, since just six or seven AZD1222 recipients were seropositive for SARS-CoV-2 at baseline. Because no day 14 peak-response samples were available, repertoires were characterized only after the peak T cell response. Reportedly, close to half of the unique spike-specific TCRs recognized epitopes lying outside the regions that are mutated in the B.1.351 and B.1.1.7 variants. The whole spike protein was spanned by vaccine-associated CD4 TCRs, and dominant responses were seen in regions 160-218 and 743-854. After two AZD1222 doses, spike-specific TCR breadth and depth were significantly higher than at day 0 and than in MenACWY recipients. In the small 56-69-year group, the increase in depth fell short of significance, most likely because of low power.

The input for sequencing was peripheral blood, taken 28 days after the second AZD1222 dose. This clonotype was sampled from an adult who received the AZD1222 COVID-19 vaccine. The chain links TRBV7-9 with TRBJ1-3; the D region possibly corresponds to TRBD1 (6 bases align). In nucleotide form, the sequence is TGTGCCAGCAGCCCCGGGGGGGCGATCACCATATATTTT. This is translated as CASSPGGAITIYF.